The clone carrying this T cell receptor beta chain turned up a few times. This CDR3 has 15 amino acids. V lost 3 bases to trimming and J lost 4 bases, with 10 bases between them. Germline V gives CDR1 SGHDN, CDR2 FVKESK. Clones were read by immunoSEQ multiplex PCR, and TCRdb kept only the in-frame ones, dropping some. The table records some 98,000 clones, approximately 82% of them present only once. This record belongs to a study of blood T cell repertoires in COVID-19. The specimen was peripheral blood. This clonotype originated in a man aged 65 to 79 with acute or convalescent COVID-19. The chain has TRBV14 and TRBJ2-6, with D unclear. The CDR3 protein is CASSHLGSGANVLTF. CDR3 in DNA: TGTGCCAGCAGCCATCTAGGTTCCGGGGCCAACGTCCTGACTTTC.